The 19 T cell receptor beta chains reported below all come from one sample, sequenced in a study of siplizumab effects on memory and regulatory T cells. Sequencing was performed with immunoSEQ multiplex PCR; in TCRdb, only in-frame clones are kept and a portion is missing. Of tens of thousands of clones listed, approximately 95% were seen once; the top ten hold roughly 18%. Sequencing was carried out using CD8+ T cells sorted from blood. The source of these receptors is a human donor in good health.

The chain has TRBV11-3 and TRBJ2-1, with D possibly matching TRBD2 (6 bases). V lost 3 bases and J lost 2, with 11 bases in between. The length of the CDR3 is 15 residues. Germline V gene sequence: CDR1 SGHNT, CDR2 YENEEA. The CDR3 sequence is CASSFLGGPYNEQFF. The CDR3 nucleotides are TGTGCCAGCAGCTTCCTCGGGGGTCCCTACAATGAGCAGTTCTTC.

The genes are TRBV9 and TRBJ2-3, with 15 positions matching TRBD2. The CDR3 has 18 residues. Per germline, CDR1 SGDLS and CDR2 YYNGEE. V was pared by 2 bases and J by 6 bases, with 10 bases of the junction left unmatched. DNA for the CDR3: TGTGCCAGCAGCGTTAGGACTAGCGGGAGGGGGATCGAGGATACGCAGTATTTT. Its protein is CASSVRTSGRGIEDTQYF.

This clone was counted only a few times. V usage is TRBV5-1 and J usage is TRBJ2-3; D is unclear. This CDR3 comprises 15 residues. The V end lost 0 bases, the J end lost 9 bases, and 17 bases lay between the germline ends. CDR1 SGHRS and CDR2 YFSETQ come from the germline V gene. The CDR3 loop reads CASSLGTDHTLTQYF. In DNA, the CDR3 is TGCGCCAGCAGCTTGGGGACGGATCACACCCTGACGCAGTATTTT.

The chain joins TRBV13 to TRBJ1-4; D ambiguous. V lost 2 bases, J lost 4 bases, and 14 bases lay in between. The CDR3 has 16 amino acids. The germline gives CDR1 PRHDT, CDR2 FYEKMQ (reference sequence). CDR3 DNA sequence: TGTGCCAGCAGCTTACAAGAGAGTTATTTTAATGAAAAACTGTTTTTT. The encoded protein is CASSLQESYFNEKLFF.

The chain is built from TRBV7-9 and TRBJ2-1; D is undetermined. CDR1 and CDR2 (germline): SEHNR, FQNEAQ (reference sequence). Trimming removed 5 bases from V and 9 bases from J, with 8 bases in between. This CDR3 is 11 amino acids long. The CDR3 region is CASSNGPEQFF. The CDR3, as DNA: TGTGCCAGCAGCAACGGCCCTGAGCAGTTCTTC.

The sample holds one count of this clone. The chain employs TRBV9 and TRBJ1-2, with 8 bases fitting TRBD1. CDR3 size: 16 residues. CDR1 and CDR2 from the germline V gene are SGDLS and YYNGEE. With 0 bases clipped from V and 4 bases from J, the junction kept 8 bases outside the gene matches. As DNA, the CDR3 is TGTGCCAGCAGCGTAGCTACCACAGGGGGGGCCTATGGCTACACCTTC. Translation: CASSVATTGGAYGYTF.

This CDR3 reads CASSAGGSYNEQFF. In DNA form, the CDR3 reads TGCGCCAGCAGTGCGGGGGGGTCCTACAATGAGCAGTTCTTC. The chain has TRBV10-1 and TRBJ2-1, with TRBD2 identical over 8 bases. The germline gives CDR1 WNHNN, CDR2 SYGVQD (reference sequence). With V trimmed by 4 bases and J by 1 base, 0 bases remained unmatched. The CDR3 is 14 residues long.

The V call is TRBV19, the J call TRBJ1-1; no definite D call. Germline assignment: CDR1 LNHDA and CDR2 SQIVND (reference sequence). The CDR3 spans 15 residues. Trimming took 3 bases from V and 1 from J, leaving 12 bases between them. The CDR3 region is CASSMGRVENTEAFF. The CDR3 coding sequence is TGTGCCAGTAGTATGGGGAGGGTAGAGAACACTGAAGCTTTCTTT.

This clone was seen a single time. The chain employs TRBV5-6 and TRBJ2-3; D call uncertain. V dropped 4 bases and J dropped 6 bases, with 9 bases sitting between them. The CDR3 length is 12 residues. CDR1 SGHDT and CDR2 YYEEEE come from the germline V gene. For the CDR3, the DNA is TGTGCCAGCAGCCATTCGCGGGATACGCAGTATTTT. The encoded protein is CASSHSRDTQYF.

The table lists this clone with a count of one. This chain connects TRBV10-3 to TRBJ2-5; 11 positions agree with TRBD2. The junction had 7 bases not matched to a gene; V was cut back by 2 bases and J by 5 bases. Germline V CDR1 and CDR2: ENHRY, SYGVKD. The CDR3 runs to 16 residues. In nucleotides, the CDR3 is TGTGCCATCAGTGAGGCACTAGCGGGAGTATCGGAGACCCAGTACTTC. The encoded protein is CAISEALAGVSETQYF.

This chain connects TRBV10-3 to TRBJ2-1; tentative D call: TRBD2 (6 bases). Germline V CDR1 and CDR2: ENHRY, SYGVKD. This CDR3 region has 12 residues. V lost 11 bases, J lost 5 bases, and 13 bases lay in between. The CDR3 protein is CAVGTEDNEQFF. The CDR3 region has the DNA TGTGCCGTAGGGACTGAGGACAATGAGCAGTTCTTC.

The J gene is TRBJ2-1, the V gene TRBV7-3; the match to TRBD2 covers 9 bases. The CDR3 totals 15 residues. The J segment lost 6 bases and the V segment lost 4 bases, leaving 7 bases of the junction unmatched. Germline CDR1 is SGHTA and CDR2 is FQGTGA. The CDR3 region is CASSWVAGGPNEQFF. The CDR3 region has the DNA TGTGCCAGCAGCTGGGTGGCGGGAGGGCCCAATGAGCAGTTCTTC.

The rearrangement joins TRBV19 to TRBJ2-7, with D perhaps TRBD1 or TRBD2 (5 bases each). The CDR3 covers 13 residues. Germline V gene data show CDR1 as LNHDA and CDR2 as SQIVND (reference sequence). V lost 3 bases, J lost 7 bases, and 13 bases lay in between. The CDR3 sequence: CASSISGGSEQYF. The CDR3 DNA sequence: TGTGCCAGTAGTATCTCTGGGGGTTCAGAGCAGTACTTC.

This rearrangement joins TRBV15 to TRBJ2-7, with TRBD1 matching over 8 bases. Germline CDR1 reads LNHNV; CDR2 reads YYDKDF (reference sequence). V trimming: 3 bases; J trimming: 2 bases; junction bases outside the gene matches: 6. The CDR3 runs to 15 residues. CDR3 coding DNA: TGTGCCACCAGCAGCCAGAGACAGGGGACCTACGAGCAGTACTTC. It is translated as CATSSQRQGTYEQYF.

V is TRBV19 and J is TRBJ1-4, with D perhaps matching TRBD1 (5 bases). Germline V gene lookup returns CDR1 LNHDA and CDR2 SQIVND (reference sequence). V was trimmed by 5 bases and J by 4 bases, leaving 17 bases between them. The CDR3 length is 16 residues. CDR3 sequence (DNA): TGTGCCAGTAGTGTGATGACAGATTCGTTTAATGAAAAACTGTTTTTT. Protein: CASSVMTDSFNEKLFF.

The rearrangement links TRBV4-1 to TRBJ1-5; tentative D call: TRBD1 (6 bases). The V gene lost 2 bases and the J gene lost 7 bases, with 15 bases spanning the gap. Germline V gene lookup returns CDR1 MGHRA and CDR2 YSYEKL. CDR3 length: 15 residues. CDR3 in amino acids: CASSQSQGSGQPQHF. CDR3 nucleotide sequence: TGCGCCAGCAGCCAATCACAGGGAAGCGGACAGCCCCAGCATTTT.

The rearrangement links TRBV29-1 to TRBJ1-2; TRBD1 matches at 9 bases. Trimming at V came to 5 bases and at J to 1 base, leaving 5 bases not matched to a gene. Germline V gives CDR1 SQVTM, CDR2 ANQGSEA. The CDR3 extends over 14 amino acids. Here the CDR3 reads CSVPSGQGNYGYTF. The DNA for the CDR3 is TGCAGCGTTCCATCGGGACAGGGTAACTATGGCTACACCTTC.

This sequence joins TRBV27 and TRBJ2-3; D is undetermined. Germline lookup yields CDR1 MNHEY and CDR2 SMNVEV (reference sequence). This CDR3 spans 15 amino acids. Trimming stripped 7 bases from V and 6 bases from J, with 20 bases between. CDR3 in amino acids: CASTLNGVRLDTQYF. The DNA for the CDR3 is TGTGCCAGCACTCTGAATGGGGTCCGTTTGGATACGCAGTATTTT.

The chain is built from TRBV11-1 and TRBJ1-3; D is unclear. The CDR3 is 13 amino acids. Germline V gene lookup returns CDR1 SGHAT and CDR2 FQDESV (reference sequence). V dropped 7 bases and J dropped 0 bases, with 7 bases sitting between them. CDR3 in amino acids: CASIPASGNTIYF. CDR3 sequence (DNA): TGTGCCAGCATTCCGGCCTCTGGAAACACCATATATTTT.